A single T cell receptor beta chain is shown here with its context. Its antigen remains unknown. From germline, CDR1 is SGDLS and CDR2 YYNGEE. The J segment lost 7 bases and the V segment lost 5 bases, leaving 10 bases of the junction unmatched. This CDR3 is 14 amino acids long. Only in-frame clones appear in the TCRdb table, and some are missing; sequencing was by immunoSEQ multiplex PCR. This sample has 50,000 or so clones, with roughly 85% found just once. The record originates from a study of OX40 agonist ivuxolimab in advanced cancers. Across the whole study: Patients received intravenous ivuxolimab every 2 weeks at 0.01 to 10 mg/kg.

Whole-study findings and limits: Both CD4+ and CD8+ T cell populations in blood had undergone clonal expansion by week 6 at 0.1 to 3.0 mg/kg.

The chain joins TRBV9 to TRBJ1-1, with 8 bases fitting TRBD1. This TCR came from an adult with an advanced solid tumor such as melanoma, head and neck, liver or kidney cancer. The material was CD4+ or CD8+ T cells sorted from blood, obtained in a trial of the OX40 agonist ivuxolimab. CDR3 nucleotide sequence: TGTGCCAGCAGGCCGGGACAGGCCTCGGGTGAAGCTTTCTTT. Amino acids: CASRPGQASGEAFF.